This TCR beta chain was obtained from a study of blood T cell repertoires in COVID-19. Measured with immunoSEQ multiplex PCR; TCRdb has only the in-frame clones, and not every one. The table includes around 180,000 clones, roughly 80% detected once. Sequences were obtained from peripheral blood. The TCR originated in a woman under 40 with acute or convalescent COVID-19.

The CDR3 here is CATRRQGATNTEAFF. In nucleotides, the CDR3 is TGTGCCACCAGAAGACAGGGGGCTACGAACACTGAAGCTTTCTTT. The chain couples TRBV15 to TRBJ1-1, with 10 bases matching TRBD1. From germline, CDR1 is LNHNV and CDR2 YYDKDF (reference sequence). Germline trimming cut 6 bases from V and 1 base from J; bases unmatched to any gene: 5. CDR3 length equals 15 residues. The full variable domain, its missing parts supplied by reference TRBV15 and TRBJ1-1, is DAMVIQNPRYQVTQFGKPVTLSCSQTLNHNVMYWYQQKSSQAPKLLFHYYDKDFNNEADTPDNFQSRRPNTSFCFLDIRSPGLGDTAMYLCATRRQGATNTEAFFGQGTRLTVV.